This TCR beta chain was observed in a study of beta chain features in type 1 diabetes. Study-wide background: All samples combined gave 107,917,701 sorted cells for examination. Broader study findings: The analysis here could not establish whether HLA type shapes TCRB rearrangement. Sequencing from cDNA could over-represent high-TCR-expressing cells.

Germline V lookup: CDR1 SGDLS, CDR2 YYNGEE. Trimming removed 3 bases from V and 0 bases from J, with 4 bases in between. This CDR3 has 14 amino acids. This clone was detected a few times. The antigen is undetermined. Expressed TCRB transcripts were sequenced because the isolated RNA had all been reverse transcribed beforehand. Sequencing was performed with immunoSEQ multiplex PCR; in TCRdb, only in-frame clones are kept and a portion is missing. The table lists about 620,000 clones, roughly 16% of them singletons. The chain has TRBV9 and TRBJ2-6; no reliable D call. This TCR was recovered from a man aged 18 to 29 in good health. Sample: naive CD4+ T cells from blood. DNA for the CDR3: TGTGCCAGCAGCGCCCTCTCTGGGGCCAACGTCCTGACTTTC. Translating it yields CASSALSGANVLTF.